This TCR beta chain came from a study of T cell responses to AZD1222 COVID-19 vaccine. Generated by immunoSEQ multiplex PCR, the TCRdb table keeps only in-frame clones and is missing some. The repertoire consists of under 150,000 clones, with just over 90% occurring once and the leading ten covering 3.4%. Germline values: CDR1 MNHEY, CDR2 SVGEGT. There are 20 residues in the CDR3. V lost 5 bases to trimming and J lost 0 bases; unmatched junction nucleotides: 12. This TCR was sampled from an adult in good health. This specimen consisted of peripheral blood, obtained on day 0 of AZD1222 vaccination. The rearrangement uses TRBV6-2 or TRBV6-3 and TRBJ2-6; 11 nucleotides align to TRBD2. CDR3 bases: TGTGCCAGCAGTACCCCCGGACTAGCGGGTACCTCCTCTGGGGCCAACGTCCTGACTTTC. Its protein is CASSTPGLAGTSSGANVLTF.